This TCR beta chain was sequenced for a study of graft-versus-host responses after intestinal transplantation. Overall study: Once they had received anti-thymocyte globulin induction, all recipients took tacrolimus and steroids for roughly three years.

Details on this clone: Its antigen is not identified.

Generated by immunoSEQ multiplex PCR, the TCRdb table keeps only in-frame clones and is missing some. The sample yields tens of thousands of clones, about 91% seen once. General study findings and limits: Some GvH clones were seen earlier in gut or blood, suggesting intestinal origin.

The sample here was unstimulated CD8+ T cells sorted from spleen or lymph node cells, taken before intestinal transplant. This clonotype was obtained from a human donor who received an intestinal transplant.

CDR3 sequence (DNA): TGCGCCAGCAGCCAAGTACTCACAGGCGCTGATAGCAATCAGCCCCAGCATTTT. It yields the protein CASSQVLTGADSNQPQHF. The genes are TRBV4-1 and TRBJ1-5, with D tentatively TRBD1 (5 bases). Germline V lookup: CDR1 MGHRA, CDR2 YSYEKL. The CDR3 runs to 18 residues. The V and J ends lost 1 base and 0 bases respectively, with 16 bases between them.